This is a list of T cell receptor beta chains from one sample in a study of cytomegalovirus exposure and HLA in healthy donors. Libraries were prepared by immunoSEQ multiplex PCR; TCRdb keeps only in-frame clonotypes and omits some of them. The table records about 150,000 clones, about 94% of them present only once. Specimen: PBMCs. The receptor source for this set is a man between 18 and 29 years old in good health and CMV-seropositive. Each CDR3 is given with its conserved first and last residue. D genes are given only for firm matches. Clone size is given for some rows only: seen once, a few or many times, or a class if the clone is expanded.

CDR3: CASSSGLAGLETQYF; DNA: TGTGCCAGCAGCTCCGGACTAGCGGGATTAGAGACCCAGTACTTC; V: TRBV7-7; size: NA; D: TRBD2; J: TRBJ2-5
CDR3: CASSSQVNTEAFF; DNA: TGTGCCAGCAGCTCGCAGGTGAACACTGAAGCTTTCTTT; V: TRBV7-7; size: NA; D: NA; J: TRBJ1-1
CDR3: CAWSRQGESQPQHF; DNA: TGTGCCTGGAGTCGACAGGGCGAGAGCCAGCCCCAGCATTTT; V: TRBV30; size: NA; D: TRBD1; J: TRBJ1-5
CDR3: CASSGGGTGDEKLFF; DNA: TGTGCCAGCAGCGGGGGAGGGACAGGGGACGAAAAACTGTTTTTT; V: TRBV4-2; size: NA; D: TRBD1; J: TRBJ1-4
CDR3: CASSPLASDTQYF; DNA: TGTGCCAGCAGCCCACTAGCATCAGATACGCAGTATTTT; V: TRBV13; size: NA; D: NA; J: TRBJ2-3
CDR3: CASSDVSQPQHF; DNA: TGTGCCAGCAGTGACGTTTCGCAGCCCCAGCATTTT; V: TRBV6-4; size: once; D: NA; J: TRBJ1-5
CDR3: CASSFNPRGNTGELFF; DNA: TGTGCCAGCAGCTTTAATCCCCGCGGAAACACCGGGGAGCTGTTTTTT; V: TRBV5-5; size: once; D: NA; J: TRBJ2-2
CDR3: CASAVGGFLYEQYF; DNA: TGTGCCAGCGCCGTGGGCGGGTTCCTCTACGAGCAGTACTTC; V: TRBV25-1; size: NA; D: NA; J: TRBJ2-7
CDR3: CASSEGWTEYEQYF; DNA: TGTGCCAGCAGTGAGGGGTGGACAGAATACGAGCAGTACTTC; V: TRBV6-1; size: NA; D: NA; J: TRBJ2-7
CDR3: CASSSRLAYEQYF; DNA: TGTGCCAGCAGCTCCCGGTTGGCCTACGAGCAGTACTTC; V: TRBV28; size: NA; D: NA; J: TRBJ2-7
CDR3: CASSSTGGAEYGYTF; DNA: TGCGCCAGCAGCTCAACAGGGGGCGCGGAATATGGCTACACCTTC; V: TRBV5-1; size: once; D: TRBD1; J: TRBJ1-2
CDR3: CASSLTPREQYF; DNA: TGCGCCAGCAGCTTGACACCTAGAGAGCAGTACTTC; V: TRBV5-1; size: NA; D: NA; J: TRBJ2-7
CDR3: CASSDDSRYYGYTF; DNA: TGTGCCAGCAGTGATGACAGCCGATACTATGGCTACACCTTC; V: TRBV2; size: NA; D: NA; J: TRBJ1-2
CDR3: CAIATGTYGYTF; DNA: TGTGCCATCGCGACAGGGACCTATGGCTACACCTTC; V: TRBV2; size: NA; D: TRBD1; J: TRBJ1-2
CDR3: CATSRDWRRDQPQHF; DNA: TGTGCCACCAGCAGAGATTGGAGGCGGGATCAGCCCCAGCATTTT; V: TRBV15; size: NA; D: NA; J: TRBJ1-5
CDR3: CASSLIGSFYEQYF; DNA: TGCGCCAGCAGCTTGATCGGGAGCTTCTACGAGCAGTACTTC; V: TRBV5-1; size: NA; D: NA; J: TRBJ2-7
CDR3: CASSPTQGGETQYF; DNA: TGTGCCAGCAGTCCGACACAGGGCGGGGAGACCCAGTACTTC; V: TRBV28; size: once; D: NA; J: TRBJ2-5
CDR3: CASSVRTSGSFETQYF; DNA: TGTGCCAGCAGCGTTCGGACTAGCGGGAGCTTCGAGACCCAGTACTTC; V: TRBV13; size: NA; D: TRBD2; J: TRBJ2-5
CDR3: CASSEGSGEWGYTF; DNA: TGTGCCAGCAGTGAAGGTTCAGGGGAGTGGGGCTACACCTTC; V: TRBV6-1; size: NA; D: NA; J: TRBJ1-2
CDR3: CASSGGQDSNQPQHF; DNA: TGTGCCAGCAGCGGCGGACAGGATAGCAATCAGCCCCAGCATTTT; V: TRBV4-2; size: few; D: TRBD1; J: TRBJ1-5
CDR3: CASTLPRTGETYEQYF; DNA: TGTGCCAGCACCCTCCCGAGGACAGGGGAGACCTACGAGCAGTACTTC; V: TRBV2; size: NA; D: TRBD1; J: TRBJ2-7
CDR3: CASKFQSVYNSPLHF; DNA: TGTGCCAGCAAATTCCAAAGCGTCTATAATTCACCCCTCCACTTT; V: TRBV28; size: NA; D: NA; J: TRBJ1-6
CDR3: CASSLDSGTDEQYF; DNA: TGCGCCAGCAGCTTGGATTCAGGGACAGACGAGCAGTACTTC; V: TRBV5-1; size: once; D: TRBD1; J: TRBJ2-7
CDR3: CASSFGQGGNGYTF; DNA: TGCGCCAGCAGCTTCGGACAGGGGGGAAATGGCTACACCTTC; V: TRBV5-1; size: NA; D: TRBD1; J: TRBJ1-2
CDR3: CSVKPSGTYEQYF; DNA: TGCAGCGTTAAGCCTAGCGGGACCTACGAGCAGTACTTC; V: TRBV29-1; size: NA; D: TRBD2; J: TRBJ2-7
CDR3: CASSPPGEGNQPQHF; DNA: TGTGCCAGCTCCCCCCCGGGGGAGGGCAATCAGCCCCAGCATTTT; V: TRBV18; size: NA; D: NA; J: TRBJ1-5
CDR3: CASSETGDQPQHF; DNA: TGTGCCAGCAGTGAGACAGGGGATCAGCCCCAGCATTTT; V: TRBV25-1; size: NA; D: TRBD1; J: TRBJ1-5
CDR3: CAIGDGRALYEQYF; DNA: TGTGCCATCGGGGACGGGAGGGCCCTGTACGAGCAGTACTTC; V: TRBV10-3; size: NA; D: TRBD2; J: TRBJ2-7
CDR3: CASSPTGSTGELFF; DNA: TGCGCCAGCAGCCCGACAGGGAGTACCGGGGAGCTGTTTTTT; V: TRBV5-1; size: NA; D: TRBD1; J: TRBJ2-2
CDR3: CASGTGDQPQHF; DNA: TGTGCCAGCGGCACAGGAGATCAGCCCCAGCATTTT; V: TRBV6-1; size: NA; D: NA; J: TRBJ1-5
CDR3: CASSLAGNPSYNEQFF; DNA: TGTGCCAGCAGCTTGGCAGGGAATCCCTCCTACAATGAGCAGTTCTTC; V: TRBV5-4; size: NA; D: NA; J: TRBJ2-1
CDR3: CASSLSMGIGASFEQYF; DNA: TGTGCCAGCAGTTTATCGATGGGGATTGGCGCTAGCTTCGAGCAGTACTTC; V: TRBV27; size: NA; D: NA; J: TRBJ2-7
CDR3: CASSELASGRANNEQFF; DNA: TGTGCCAGCAGTGAACTCGCTAGCGGGAGGGCCAATAATGAGCAGTTCTTC; V: TRBV25-1; size: NA; D: TRBD2; J: TRBJ2-1
CDR3: CASSLSAGGAARWGYTF; DNA: TGTGCCAGCAGTTTATCGGCCGGGGGGGCCGCCCGGTGGGGCTACACCTTC; V: TRBV27; size: NA; D: NA; J: TRBJ1-2
CDR3: CASRAGTGGSYEQYF; DNA: TGTGCCAGCAGGGCCGGGACAGGGGGATCTTACGAGCAGTACTTC; V: TRBV6-1; size: NA; D: TRBD1; J: TRBJ2-7
CDR3: CASSFAVTGELFF; DNA: TGCGCCAGCAGCTTCGCGGTCACCGGGGAGCTGTTTTTT; V: TRBV5-1; size: once; D: NA; J: TRBJ2-2